This entry is about one T cell receptor beta chain. The target antigen is unknown. Investigators sought sequencing depths of between 1 in 200,000 and 1 in 1 million T cells. Sequencing used immunoSEQ multiplex PCR; TCRdb keeps in-frame clones, though not all of them. The table records about 200,000 clones, about 72% of them present only once. The sample belongs to a study of cytotoxic CD8 clonotypes in ibrutinib-treated CLL. General study findings and limits: Clonality correlated strongly with circulating CD8+ T cells and exceeded age-matched healthy donors at baseline. Rising at ibrutinib response, clonality subsequently fell back toward baseline at progression.

The CDR3 covers 14 residues. In germline, CDR1 is SGHTA, CDR2 FQGNSA. Losses at the gene ends were 6 bases for V and 3 bases for J; bases not matched to a gene: 1. The rearrangement uses TRBV7-2 and TRBJ2-1; 11 nucleotides align to TRBD2. This specimen consisted of PBMCs, obtained after 24 months of ibrutinib treatment. The source of this sequence is a human donor with chronic lymphocytic leukemia. The CDR3 loop reads CASRGTSGYNEQFF. CDR3 DNA sequence: TGTGCCAGCAGGGGGACTAGCGGCTACAATGAGCAGTTCTTC.